The present entry profiles one T cell receptor beta chain with its context. These data originate in a study of blood T cell repertoires in COVID-19. Study details: Spain, Italy and the United States supplied samples that represented acute and convalescent COVID-19. PBMCs, B-cell-depleted T cells, or T cells were the source of the cDNA or gDNA that made up the material.

Per the original methods: Cell counts per sample came from amplifying reference gene primers. The data were produced by immunoSEQ multiplex PCR, yet TCRdb's version contains in-frame clones alone and is incomplete. The V and J calls and the clone size are those of that table, but D and trimming were determined from the DNA. The sample has over 150,000 clones; 70% to 90% are singletons. CDR1 is SGDLS, CDR2 YYNGEE, per germline. This CDR3 is built from 15 residues. V was trimmed by 4 bases and J by 3 bases, leaving 13 bases between them. This TCR derives from a man aged 70-80 years with active or convalescent COVID-19. The genes are TRBV9 and TRBJ1-4; D is perhaps TRBD1 (5 bases). Sequencing was done on a sample of peripheral blood. The CDR3 sequence: CASSYIPGPNEKLFF. CDR3 nucleotide sequence: TGTGCCAGCAGCTACATACCAGGGCCTAATGAAAAACTGTTTTTT.